The 31 T cell receptor beta chains in this list originate from one sample, sequenced in a study of shared clonotypes between healthy human individuals. Repertoires were generated with immunoSEQ multiplex PCR, while TCRdb's copy carries only in-frame clones and drops some. The data contain fewer than 200,000 clones, approximately 61% of them singletons. Sequencing was performed on memory CD4+ T cells sorted from blood. This sample's subset: CD45RA-negative fraction. These receptors were collected from a man in his thirties or forties in good health.

This rearrangement joins TRBV14 to TRBJ1-2; no definite D call. The CDR3 loop spans 18 amino acids. With 2 bases removed from V and 1 base from J, the gap between germline ends came to 20 bases. Germline-derived CDR1 and CDR2 are SGHDN and FVKESK. CDR3 nucleotides: TGTGCCAGCAGCCAAAGGAGAGGGTATAGTTCGGTTAACTATGGCTACACCTTC. Translating gives CASSQRRGYSSVNYGYTF.

The chain employs TRBV2 and TRBJ2-5; maybe TRBD2 (6 bases). The V end was cut by 3 bases, the J end by 4 bases, with 9 bases between. From germline, CDR1 is SNHLY and CDR2 FYNNEI. This CDR3 has 13 amino acids. This chain's CDR3 is CASSDGRLETQYF. CDR3 nucleotide sequence: TGTGCCAGCAGTGACGGGAGATTAGAGACCCAGTACTTC. Combining the CDR3 with reference TRBV2 and TRBJ2-5 gives the whole variable domain EPEVTQTPSHQVTQMGQEVILRCVPISNHLYFYWYRQILGQKVEFLVSFYNNEISEKSEIFDDQFSVERPDGSNFTLKIRSTKLEDSAMYFCASSDGRLETQYFGPGTRLLVL.

The CDR3 DNA follows: TGTGCCAGCACTCCCCGACGGGTGAATGGCTACACCTTC. It is translated as CASTPRRVNGYTF. The V and J genes are TRBV7-9 and TRBJ1-2; D not certain. Germline V gives CDR1 SEHNR, CDR2 FQNEAQ (reference sequence). This CDR3 region has 13 residues. V dropped 7 bases and J dropped 6 bases, with 15 bases sitting between them.

The gene calls are TRBV19 and TRBJ2-3; 8 bases are a match to TRBD2. V trimming: 6 bases; J trimming: 3 bases; junction bases outside the gene matches: 20. This CDR3 contains 19 residues. Looked up from germline, CDR1 is LNHDA and CDR2 is SQIVND (reference sequence). This CDR3 is CASSSSRPGAGGGTDTQYF. In DNA, the CDR3 is TGTGCCAGTAGCTCATCGCGTCCCGGTGCGGGAGGAGGGACAGATACGCAGTATTTT.

In its sample, this clone was seen a few times. The chain has TRBV7-2 and TRBJ2-2, with 7 bases that match TRBD2. The germline CDR1 and CDR2 sequences are SGHTA and FQGNSA. Losses at the gene ends were 0 bases for V and 6 bases for J; bases not matched to a gene: 7. The CDR3 runs to 16 residues. CDR3 residues: CASSLAGGSTPGELFF. The CDR3, as DNA: TGTGCCAGCAGCTTAGCGGGCGGGAGTACCCCCGGGGAGCTGTTTTTT.

V gene TRBV4-3 combines with J gene TRBJ2-5; the D call may be TRBD1 or TRBD2 (5 bases each). Looked up from germline, CDR1 is LGHNA and CDR2 is YSLEER. Deletions cut 0 bases from V and 5 bases from J, with 10 bases between. This CDR3 has 14 amino acids. CDR3: CASSQEAWGETQYF. The CDR3 nucleotides are TGCGCCAGCAGCCAAGAAGCTTGGGGGGAGACCCAGTACTTC.

The chain carries TRBV19 and TRBJ2-3; 10 bases are a match to TRBD2. This CDR3 spans 14 amino acids. Trimming at V came to 6 bases and at J to 3 bases, leaving 3 bases not matched to a gene. Germline V gene data show CDR1 as LNHDA and CDR2 as SQIVND (reference sequence). CDR3 nucleotide sequence: TGTGCCAGTAGAGAACTAGCGGGAACAGATACGCAGTATTTT. Translation gives CASRELAGTDTQYF.

The genes are TRBV7-3 and TRBJ2-5, with D unclear. V was shortened by 0 bases and J by 7 bases, with 6 bases between the two germline ends. CDR3 size: 12 residues. Germline values: CDR1 SGHTA, CDR2 FQGTGA. This CDR3 is CASSLTGGTQYF. CDR3 in DNA: TGTGCCAGCAGCTTAACTGGTGGGACCCAGTACTTC.

This clone was seen just once. The chain employs TRBV19 and TRBJ2-1; tentatively, D is TRBD2 (7 bases). Germline V gene lookup returns CDR1 LNHDA and CDR2 SQIVND (reference sequence). The ends were cut back, 3 bases at V and 3 bases at J, with 15 bases in the middle. The CDR3 is made up of 16 amino acids. The CDR3 sequence is CASSMGGGDCYNEQFF. The CDR3 DNA follows: TGTGCCAGTAGTATGGGAGGGGGGGACTGCTACAATGAGCAGTTCTTC.

Ten or more counts support this clone. This sequence joins TRBV14 and TRBJ2-4; no reliable D call. Germline-derived CDR1 and CDR2 are SGHDN and FVKESK. The CDR3 sequence is 16 residues long. The V gene lost 4 bases and the J gene lost 7 bases, with 20 bases spanning the gap. The CDR3 loop reads CASSRQTPVGRNIQYF. For the CDR3, the DNA is TGTGCCAGCAGCCGACAAACCCCGGTTGGTCGGAACATTCAGTACTTC.

The rearrangement links TRBV29-1 to TRBJ1-2; 8 nucleotides agree with TRBD1. Trimming at V came to 1 base and at J to 7 bases, leaving 5 bases not matched to a gene. Per germline, CDR1 SQVTM and CDR2 ANQGSEA. The CDR3 is 13 amino acids. CDR3: CSVEVQGVGGYTF. The CDR3 bases are TGCAGCGTTGAAGTACAGGGGGTAGGTGGCTACACCTTC.

The sample holds many counts of this clone. An end of the junction does not agree with germline; a read error may underlie this. This chain uses TRBV28 with TRBJ2-7; D tentatively fits TRBD1 or TRBD2 (5 bases each). Per germline, CDR1 MDHEN and CDR2 SYDVKM. The CDR3 contains 13 residues. The DNA for the CDR3 is TGTGCCAGCAGTTCACCCAGTCGGGACCGCCGGGACTTC. Translated: CASSSPSRDRRDF.

The chain uses TRBV9 and TRBJ2-2; 7 bases are a match to TRBD1. Germline CDR1 is SGDLS and CDR2 is YYNGEE. CDR3 size: 15 residues. With 5 bases clipped from V and 6 bases from J, the junction kept 10 bases outside the gene matches. The CDR3, as DNA: TGTGCCAGCAGACCTACAGGGGTCGGGTCCGGGGAGCTGTTTTTT. It encodes CASRPTGVGSGELFF.

The gene calls are TRBV5-6 and TRBJ2-1; D call uncertain. This CDR3 region has 12 residues. Germline-derived CDR1 and CDR2 are SGHDT and YYEEEE. V shed 0 bases and J shed 9 bases, with 7 bases lying between them. This CDR3 is CASSLVSREQFF. CDR3 nucleotide sequence: TGTGCCAGCAGCTTGGTTAGCCGTGAGCAGTTCTTC.

The rearrangement uses TRBV6-6 and TRBJ1-2, with TRBD1 identical over 9 bases. CDR1 and CDR2 from the germline V gene are MNHNY and SVGAGI (reference sequence). This CDR3 has 13 residues. Trimming took 5 bases from V and 5 from J; bases not matched to a gene: 3. Here the CDR3 reads CASSGGQGYGYTF. CDR3 DNA sequence: TGTGCCAGCAGTGGGGGACAGGGTTATGGCTACACCTTC.

As regards this clone: This specimen includes other DNA sequences encoding the same CDR3. V usage is TRBV2 and J usage is TRBJ1-1; the D gene is possibly TRBD1 (5 bases). Per germline, CDR1 SNHLY and CDR2 FYNNEI. This CDR3 is 11 amino acids long. Trimming took 4 bases from V and 7 from J, leaving 7 bases between them. The DNA for the CDR3 is TGTGCCAGCAGTGGAGACAGTGAAGCTTTCTTT. Its translation is CASSGDSEAFF.

The chain recombines TRBV6-1 with TRBJ2-1; 9 bases are a match to TRBD2. Trimming at V came to 5 bases and at J to 5 bases, leaving 4 bases not matched to a gene. CDR1 and CDR2 (germline): MNHNS, SASEGT. This CDR3 is built from 14 residues. The CDR3 spells CASSSLAGHNEQFF. The CDR3 nucleotides are TGTGCCAGCAGTTCCCTAGCGGGGCACAATGAGCAGTTCTTC.

The gene calls are TRBV18 and TRBJ2-1; 8 bases align to TRBD1. Germline V gene sequence: CDR1 KGHSH, CDR2 LQKENI. Germline trimming cut 3 bases from V and 4 bases from J; bases unmatched to any gene: 5. This CDR3 is built from 15 residues. The CDR3 reads CASSPRQGRYNEQFF. CDR3 DNA sequence: TGTGCCAGCTCACCTCGACAGGGGCGGTACAATGAGCAGTTCTTC.

A few counts support this clone. CDR3: CASSVVDSETQYF. As DNA, the CDR3 is TGTGCCAGCAGCGTAGTTGACTCAGAGACCCAGTACTTC. J is TRBJ2-5 and V is TRBV9; D unresolved. Trimming shortened V by 0 bases and J by 4 bases, and 7 bases separated the two germline ends. Germline V gene sequence: CDR1 SGDLS, CDR2 YYNGEE. The CDR3 spans 13 residues.

J is TRBJ2-7 and V is TRBV7-8, with D maybe TRBD1 (5 bases). Germline V gene sequence: CDR1 SGHVS, CDR2 FQNEAQ. CDR3 length: 16 amino acids. The V end lost 1 base, the J end lost 1 base, and 14 bases lay between the germline ends. The CDR3 DNA is TGTGCCAGCAGCTTAGTCGGCAGGGAAAGGTCCTACGAGCAGTACTTC. It codes for CASSLVGRERSYEQYF.

In its sample, this clone was seen a few times. V and J are TRBV9 and TRBJ1-1; D not certain. Trimming pared 2 bases from V and 1 base from J, leaving 9 bases between. This CDR3 comprises 14 residues. Germline V gene data show CDR1 as SGDLS and CDR2 as YYNGEE. The CDR3 bases are TGTGCCAGCAGCGTGGACGAACAGAACACTGAAGCTTTCTTT. It is translated as CASSVDEQNTEAFF.

The rearrangement uses TRBV11-2 and TRBJ2-7; 13 bases are shared with TRBD2. V trimming: 2 bases; J trimming: 12 bases; junction bases outside the gene matches: 10. The CDR3 is made up of 15 amino acids. From germline, CDR1 is SGHAT and CDR2 FQNNGV. CDR3 in amino acids: CASSLYRTSGSPGYF. The CDR3 bases are TGTGCCAGCAGCTTATATAGGACTAGCGGGAGTCCCGGGTACTTC.

The V call is TRBV6-1, the J call TRBJ1-2; 7 bases map to TRBD1. V trimming: 5 bases; J trimming: 8 bases; junction bases outside the gene matches: 14. The germline V gene has CDR1 MNHNS and CDR2 SASEGT. CDR3 length equals 15 residues. The CDR3 coding sequence is TGTGCCAGCAGTCAACAGGGGAGGACTATCCGCGGCTACACCTTC. It is translated as CASSQQGRTIRGYTF.

This chain links TRBV6-5 with TRBJ1-2; D might be TRBD1 (6 bases). The CDR3 has 15 residues. Trimming took 5 bases from V and 5 from J, leaving 18 bases between them. Germline CDR1 is MNHEY and CDR2 is SVGAGI. Here the CDR3 reads CASSPWRGGGYGYTF. DNA of the CDR3: TGTGCCAGCAGTCCGTGGAGGGGAGGGGGTTATGGCTACACCTTC.

This clone was seen ten or more times. The genes are TRBV28 and TRBJ2-1; possible D gene TRBD2, 6 bases. Germline V gene data show CDR1 as MDHEN and CDR2 as SYDVKM. Trimming cost V 6 bases and J 6 bases, with 21 bases left between them. This CDR3 contains 16 residues. CDR3 region: CASSGTRAGRANEQFF. CDR3 sequence (DNA): TGTGCCAGCAGCGGAACGCGGGCGGGGCGGGCCAATGAGCAGTTCTTC.

The gene calls are TRBV29-1 and TRBJ2-1; 7 nucleotides agree with TRBD2. Germline V CDR1 and CDR2: SQVTM, ANQGSEA. This CDR3 is built from 14 residues. After removal of 6 bases from V and 0 bases from J, the junction contained 5 bases not matched to a gene. CDR3: CSVSGGSSYNEQFF. CDR3 in DNA: TGCAGCGTGTCGGGCGGGAGCTCCTACAATGAGCAGTTCTTC.

This clone was counted between two and nine times. V and J are TRBV5-1 and TRBJ2-6; D gene uncertain. The CDR3 is 14 amino acids. The germline V gene has CDR1 SGHRS and CDR2 YFSETQ. V was clipped by 1 base and J by 1 base, with 3 bases between them. CDR3 coding DNA: TGCGCCAGCAGCTTGCTGTCTGGGGCCAACGTCCTGACTTTC. Amino acid sequence: CASSLLSGANVLTF.

J is TRBJ1-2 and V is TRBV6-1, with D possibly being TRBD1 (5 bases). CDR1 and CDR2 (germline): MNHNS, SASEGT. V dropped 4 bases and J dropped 8 bases, with 17 bases sitting between them. This CDR3 contains 14 residues. The CDR3 DNA reads TGTGCCAGCAGTGGTTGGGGCCCCCCTCTAGGCTACACCTTC. This sequence encodes CASSGWGPPLGYTF.

The V call is TRBV28, the J call TRBJ2-2; weak D call: TRBD1 (5 bases). Deletions cut 10 bases from V and 2 bases from J, with 11 bases between. CDR1 is MDHEN and CDR2 is SYDVKM in the germline V gene. The CDR3 is made up of 13 amino acids. CDR3 loop: CATQDRNTGELFF. DNA for the CDR3: TGTGCCACCCAAGACAGAAACACCGGGGAGCTGTTTTTT.

The rearrangement uses TRBV7-2 and TRBJ2-7, with D perhaps given as TRBD1 or TRBD2 (5 bases each). The V and J ends lost 3 bases and 6 bases respectively, with 15 bases between them. The CDR3 sequence is 14 residues long. Germline V gives CDR1 SGHTA, CDR2 FQGNSA. DNA of the CDR3: TGTGCCAGCAGCTTGGGGTCGTTGAGGGGCGAGCAGTACTTC. Its translation: CASSLGSLRGEQYF.

This clone was seen a single time. V is TRBV7-2 and J is TRBJ2-7; 9 bases fit TRBD1. CDR3 length: 15 residues. Germline-derived CDR1 and CDR2 are SGHTA and FQGNSA. J gave up 5 bases and V 4 bases, and 9 bases lay outside the gene matches. The CDR3 DNA is TGTGCCAGCAGCTCCAACCGGGACAGGGACCACGAGCAGTACTTC. Amino acid sequence: CASSSNRDRDHEQYF.